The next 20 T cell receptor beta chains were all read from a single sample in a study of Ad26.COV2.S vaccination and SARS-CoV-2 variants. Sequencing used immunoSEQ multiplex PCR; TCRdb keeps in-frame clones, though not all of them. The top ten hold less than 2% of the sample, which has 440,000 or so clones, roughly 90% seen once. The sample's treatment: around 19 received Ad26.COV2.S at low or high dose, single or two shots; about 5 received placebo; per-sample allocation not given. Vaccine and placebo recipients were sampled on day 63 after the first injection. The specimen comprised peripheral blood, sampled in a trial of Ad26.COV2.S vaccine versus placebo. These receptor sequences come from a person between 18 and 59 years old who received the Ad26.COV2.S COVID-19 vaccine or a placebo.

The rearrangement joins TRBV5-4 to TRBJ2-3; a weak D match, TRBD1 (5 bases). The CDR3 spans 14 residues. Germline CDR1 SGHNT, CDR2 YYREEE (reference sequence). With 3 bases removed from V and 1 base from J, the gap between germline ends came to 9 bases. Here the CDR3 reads CASSYRGGTDTQYF. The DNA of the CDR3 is TGTGCCAGCAGCTATAGGGGCGGCACAGATACGCAGTATTTT.

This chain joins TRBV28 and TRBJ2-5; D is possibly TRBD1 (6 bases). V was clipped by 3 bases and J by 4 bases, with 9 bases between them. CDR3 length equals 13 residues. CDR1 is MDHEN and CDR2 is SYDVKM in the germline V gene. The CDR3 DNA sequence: TGTGCCAGCAGTTTGCAGGGGATAGAGACCCAGTACTTC. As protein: CASSLQGIETQYF.

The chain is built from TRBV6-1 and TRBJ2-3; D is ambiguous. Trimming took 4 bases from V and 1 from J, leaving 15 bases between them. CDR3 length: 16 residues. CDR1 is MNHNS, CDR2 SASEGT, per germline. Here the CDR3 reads CASSALIRAGTDTQYF. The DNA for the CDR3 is TGTGCCAGCAGTGCCCTGATTAGGGCGGGCACAGATACGCAGTATTTT.

CDR3 bases: TGTGCCAGCCGGAGGGACCGGTTGAGTCAGCCCCAGCATTTT. Its translation: CASRRDRLSQPQHF. The rearrangement links TRBV28 to TRBJ1-5; D may be TRBD1 (5 bases). The germline V gene has CDR1 MDHEN and CDR2 SYDVKM. The CDR3 length is 14 residues. V lost 8 bases and J 6 bases, leaving 17 bases between the germline ends.

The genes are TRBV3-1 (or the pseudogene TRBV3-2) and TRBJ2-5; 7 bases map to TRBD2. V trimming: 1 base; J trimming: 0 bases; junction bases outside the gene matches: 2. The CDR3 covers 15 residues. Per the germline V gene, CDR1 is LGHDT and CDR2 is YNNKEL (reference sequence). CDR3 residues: CASSQGSGDQETQYF. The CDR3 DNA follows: TGTGCCAGCAGCCAAGGGAGCGGGGACCAAGAGACCCAGTACTTC.

The CDR3 sequence is CASSLDGSRISYEQYF. The CDR3 nucleotides are TGTGCCAGCAGCTTAGATGGGTCACGCATCTCCTACGAGCAGTACTTC. The rearrangement links TRBV7-9 to TRBJ2-7; D is uncertain. CDR3 length: 16 amino acids. V was pared by 1 base and J by 0 bases, with 13 bases between. Germline assignment: CDR1 SEHNR and CDR2 FQNEAQ (reference sequence).

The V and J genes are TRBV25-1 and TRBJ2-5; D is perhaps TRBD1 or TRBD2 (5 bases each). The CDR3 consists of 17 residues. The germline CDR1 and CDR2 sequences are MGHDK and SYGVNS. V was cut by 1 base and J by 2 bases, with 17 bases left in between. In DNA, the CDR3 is TGTGCCAGCAGTGAATTTGGTTCAGGGAGAGGTCAAGAGACCCAGTACTTC. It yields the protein CASSEFGSGRGQETQYF.

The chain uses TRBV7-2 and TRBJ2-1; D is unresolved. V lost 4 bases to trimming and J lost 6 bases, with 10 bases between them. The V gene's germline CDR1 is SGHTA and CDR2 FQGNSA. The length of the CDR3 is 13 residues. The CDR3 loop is CASSSTNPNEQFF. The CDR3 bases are TGTGCCAGCAGCTCTACTAATCCCAATGAGCAGTTCTTC.

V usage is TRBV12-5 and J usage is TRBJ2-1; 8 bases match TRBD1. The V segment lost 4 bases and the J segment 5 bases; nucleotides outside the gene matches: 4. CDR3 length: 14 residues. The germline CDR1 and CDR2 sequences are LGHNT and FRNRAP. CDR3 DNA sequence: TGTGCTAGTGGTTCCGGGACAGGACACAATGAGCAGTTCTTC. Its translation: CASGSGTGHNEQFF.

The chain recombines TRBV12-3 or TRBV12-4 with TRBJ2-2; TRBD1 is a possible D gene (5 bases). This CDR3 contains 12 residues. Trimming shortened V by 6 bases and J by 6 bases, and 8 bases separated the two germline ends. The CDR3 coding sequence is TGTGCCAGCAGGCCCAGGGCCGGGGAGCTGTTTTTT. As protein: CASRPRAGELFF.

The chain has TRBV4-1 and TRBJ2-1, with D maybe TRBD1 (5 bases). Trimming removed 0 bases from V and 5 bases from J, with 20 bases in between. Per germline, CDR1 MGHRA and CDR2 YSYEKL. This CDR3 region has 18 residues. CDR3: CASSQDPRSQGWDNEQFF. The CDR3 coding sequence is TGCGCCAGCAGCCAAGACCCCCGGAGTCAGGGTTGGGACAATGAGCAGTTCTTC.

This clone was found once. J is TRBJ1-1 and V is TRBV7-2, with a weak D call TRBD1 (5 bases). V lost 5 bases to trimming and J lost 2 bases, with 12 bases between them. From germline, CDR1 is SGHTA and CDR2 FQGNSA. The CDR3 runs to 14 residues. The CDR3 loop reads CASSAIGTNTEAFF. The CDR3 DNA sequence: TGTGCCAGCAGCGCTATCGGGACTAACACTGAAGCTTTCTTT. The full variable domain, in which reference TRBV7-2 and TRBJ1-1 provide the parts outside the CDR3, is GAGVSQSPSNKVTEKGKDVELRCDPISGHTALYWYRQSLGQGLEFLIYFQGNSAPDKSGLPSDRFSAERTGGSVSTLTIQRTQQEDSAVYLCASSAIGTNTEAFFGQGTRLTVV.

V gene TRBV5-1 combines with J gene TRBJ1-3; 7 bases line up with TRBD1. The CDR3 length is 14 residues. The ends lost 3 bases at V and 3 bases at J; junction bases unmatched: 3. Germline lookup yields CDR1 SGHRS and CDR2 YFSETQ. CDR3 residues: CASSSTGYGNTIYF. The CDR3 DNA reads TGCGCCAGCAGCTCGACAGGGTATGGAAACACCATATATTTT.

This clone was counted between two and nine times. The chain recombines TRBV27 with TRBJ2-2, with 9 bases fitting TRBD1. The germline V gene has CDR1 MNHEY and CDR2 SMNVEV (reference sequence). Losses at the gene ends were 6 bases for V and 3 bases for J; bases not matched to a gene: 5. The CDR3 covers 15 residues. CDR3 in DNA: TGTGCCAGCAGGATGGACAGGGGTTACACCGGGGAGCTGTTTTTT. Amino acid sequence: CASRMDRGYTGELFF.

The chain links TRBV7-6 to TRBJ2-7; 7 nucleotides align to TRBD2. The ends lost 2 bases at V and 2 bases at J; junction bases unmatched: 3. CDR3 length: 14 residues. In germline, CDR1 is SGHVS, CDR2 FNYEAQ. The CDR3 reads CASSLSGGAYEQYF. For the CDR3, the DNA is TGTGCCAGCAGCTTAAGTGGGGGGGCCTACGAGCAGTACTTC. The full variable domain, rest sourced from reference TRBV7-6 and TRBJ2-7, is GAGVSQSPRYKVTKRGQDVALRCDPISGHVSLYWYRQALGQGPEFLTYFNYEAQQDKSGLPNDRFSAERPEGSISTLTIQRTEQRDSAMYRCASSLSGGAYEQYFGPGTRLTVT.

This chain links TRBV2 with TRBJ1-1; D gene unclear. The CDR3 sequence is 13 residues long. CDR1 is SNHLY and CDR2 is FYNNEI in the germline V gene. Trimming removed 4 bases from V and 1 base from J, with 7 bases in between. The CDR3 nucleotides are TGTGCCAGCAGTGGTGGGCCGAACACTGAAGCTTTCTTT. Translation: CASSGGPNTEAFF.

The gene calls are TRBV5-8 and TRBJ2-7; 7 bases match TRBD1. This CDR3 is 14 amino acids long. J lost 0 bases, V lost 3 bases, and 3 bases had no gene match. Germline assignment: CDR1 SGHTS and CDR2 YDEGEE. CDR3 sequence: CASSWGTVSYEQYF. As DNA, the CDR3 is TGTGCCAGCAGCTGGGGGACAGTCTCCTACGAGCAGTACTTC.

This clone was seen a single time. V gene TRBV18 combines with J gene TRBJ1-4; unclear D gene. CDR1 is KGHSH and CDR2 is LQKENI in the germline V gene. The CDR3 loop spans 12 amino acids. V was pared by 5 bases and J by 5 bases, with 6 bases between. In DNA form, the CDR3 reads TGTGCCAGCTCATCTCTAAATGAAAAACTGTTTTTT. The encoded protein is CASSSLNEKLFF. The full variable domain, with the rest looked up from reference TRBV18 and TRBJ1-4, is NAGVMQNPRHLVRRRGQEARLRCSPMKGHSHVYWYRQLPEEGLKFMVYLQKENIIDESGMPKERFSAEFPKEGPSILRIQQVVRGDSAAYFCASSSLNEKLFFGSGTQLSVL.

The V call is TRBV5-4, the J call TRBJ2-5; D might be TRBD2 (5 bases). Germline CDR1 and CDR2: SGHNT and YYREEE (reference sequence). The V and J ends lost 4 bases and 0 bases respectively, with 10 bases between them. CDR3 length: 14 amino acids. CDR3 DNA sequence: TGTGCCAGCAGCCGGGGTCAGAACCAAGAGACCCAGTACTTC. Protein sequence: CASSRGQNQETQYF.

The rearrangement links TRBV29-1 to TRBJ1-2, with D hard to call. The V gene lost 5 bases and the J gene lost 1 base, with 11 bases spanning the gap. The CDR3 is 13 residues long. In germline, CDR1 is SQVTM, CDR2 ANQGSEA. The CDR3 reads CSVRSDLNYGYTF. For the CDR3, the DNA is TGCAGCGTTCGAAGCGACCTTAACTATGGCTACACCTTC.